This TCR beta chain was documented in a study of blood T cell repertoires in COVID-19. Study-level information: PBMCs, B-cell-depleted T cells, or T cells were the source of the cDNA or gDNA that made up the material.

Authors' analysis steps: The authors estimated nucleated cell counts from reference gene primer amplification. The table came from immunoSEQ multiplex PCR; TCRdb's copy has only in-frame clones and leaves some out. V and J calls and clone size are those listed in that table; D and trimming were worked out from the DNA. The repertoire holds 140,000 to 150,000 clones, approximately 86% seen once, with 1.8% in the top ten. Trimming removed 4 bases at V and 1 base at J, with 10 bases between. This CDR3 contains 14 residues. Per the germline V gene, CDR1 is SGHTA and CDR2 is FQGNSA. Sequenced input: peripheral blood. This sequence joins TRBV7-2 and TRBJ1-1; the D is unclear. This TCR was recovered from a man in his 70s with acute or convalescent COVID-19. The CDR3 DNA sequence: TGTGCCAGCAGCTCCCTTGGCCCGAACACTGAAGCTTTCTTT. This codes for CASSSLGPNTEAFF.